These 22 T cell receptor beta chains originate from one sample sequenced in a study of CD8+CD57+ T cells in acquired aplastic anemia. Genomic DNA served as template for TCR beta VDJ and CDR3 profiling. One entry per CDR3 protein, called by TCRdb with MiXCR from the reads. The sample records 150,000 to 200,000 distinct CDR3 sequences, roughly half being singletons. Sequences were obtained from sorted CD4+, CD8+, or CD8+CD57+ T cells (not recorded which) from PBMCs. These receptors were obtained from a human donor in good health.

The chain carries TRBV19 and TRBJ2-7; D possibly corresponds to TRBD1 (5 bases). With 4 bases removed from V and 5 bases from J, the gap between germline ends came to 15 bases. The CDR3 is 14 residues long. The V gene's germline CDR1 is LNHDA and CDR2 SQIVND (reference sequence). CDR3 nucleotide sequence: TGTGCCAGTAGTAAAATGTCAGGGATCGACGAGCAGTACTTC. It translates to CASSKMSGIDEQYF.

DNA of the CDR3: TGTGCCAGCTCACCTTCCAACACTCAAGAGACCCAGTACTTC. It codes for CASSPSNTQETQYF. The chain links TRBV18 to TRBJ2-5; D not resolved. The germline V gene has CDR1 KGHSH and CDR2 LQKENI. Trimming took 3 bases from V and 2 from J, leaving 10 bases between them. CDR3 length equals 14 residues.

Concerning this clonotype itself: Its ends do not fully match the called genes, so a read error is possible. V usage is TRBV2 and J usage is TRBJ2-5; 7 bases fit TRBD1. CDR1 is SNHLY, CDR2 FYNNEI, per germline. The length of the CDR3 is 14 residues. CDR3 DNA: TGTGCCAGCAGCGAAGACAGGGCCCAAGAGACCCAGTACTTC. Its protein product is CASSEDRAQETQYF. Full variable domain (outside the CDR3, taken from reference TRBV2 and TRBJ2-5): EPEVTQTPSHQVTQMGQEVILRCVPISNHLYFYWYRQILGQKVEFLVSFYNNEISEKSEIFDDQFSVERPDGSNFTLKIRSTKLEDSAMYFCASSEDRAQETQYFGPGTRLLVL.

V usage is TRBV19 and J usage is TRBJ1-2; D is perhaps TRBD1 (5 bases). This CDR3 contains 13 residues. From germline, CDR1 is LNHDA and CDR2 SQIVND (reference sequence). V was cut by 3 bases and J by 2 bases, with 7 bases left in between. The CDR3, as DNA: TGTGCCAGTAGTATGACAGAGAACTATGGCTACACCTTC. This codes for CASSMTENYGYTF.

For this clonotype: A much larger clone lies a single base off, so this may be a read error. V usage is TRBV19 and J usage is TRBJ2-1, with TRBD2 matching over 10 bases. The CDR3 is 17 amino acids. Germline V lookup: CDR1 LNHDA, CDR2 SQIVND (reference sequence). Losses at the gene ends were 0 bases for V and 4 bases for J; bases not matched to a gene: 6. CDR3 amino acids: CASSIELAGRLYNEQFF. CDR3 nucleotide sequence: TGTGCCAGTAGTATAGAACTAGCGGGACGGCTTTACAATGAGCAGTTCTTC. The variable domain in full, completed from reference TRBV19 and TRBJ2-1, reads DGGITQSPKYLFRKEGQNVTLSCEQNLNHDAMYWYRQDPGQGLRLIYYSQIVNDFQKGDIAEGYSVSREKKESFPLTVTSAQKNPTAFYLCASSIELAGRLYNEQFFGPGTRLTVL.

This clonotype was observed at least ten times. The chain joins TRBV20-1 to TRBJ2-3; maybe TRBD2 (6 bases). The CDR3 is 14 residues long. V lost 6 bases and J lost 2, with 15 bases in between. Germline-derived CDR1 and CDR2 are DFQATT and SNEGSKA (reference sequence). The DNA of the CDR3 is TGCAGTGCAAGACGGGAGCCCGCCACAGATACGCAGTATTTT. This sequence encodes CSARREPATDTQYF.

The CDR3 spells CAISESQEQYF. In DNA form, the CDR3 reads TGTGCCATCAGTGAGTCCCAGGAGCAGTACTTC. V is TRBV10-3 and J is TRBJ2-7; D is undetermined. The CDR3 is made up of 11 amino acids. Germline V gene data show CDR1 as ENHRY and CDR2 as SYGVKD. Deletions cut 0 bases from V and 7 bases from J, with 4 bases between.

CDR3 DNA sequence: TGTGCCAGCAGCTTTGGGACTAGCGGTGAAGAGACCCAGTACTTC. Encoded protein: CASSFGTSGEETQYF. The chain uses TRBV7-2 and TRBJ2-5; TRBD2 matches 11 bases. This CDR3 is built from 15 residues. Germline loops: CDR1 SGHTA, CDR2 FQGNSA. Germline trimming cut 3 bases from V and 3 bases from J; bases unmatched to any gene: 3.

This clonotype was recorded many times. The V call is TRBV9, the J call TRBJ2-7; the match to TRBD1 covers 10 bases. The J segment lost 0 bases and the V segment lost 4 bases, leaving 4 bases of the junction unmatched. CDR3 length equals 15 residues. Germline CDR1 and CDR2: SGDLS and YYNGEE. The DNA for the CDR3 is TGTGCCAGCAGCCCCAGGGACAGGGGCTCCTACGAGCAGTACTTC. Its translation: CASSPRDRGSYEQYF.

Of note for this clonotype: An end of the junction does not agree with germline; a read error may underlie this. Here the CDR3 reads CASSPGTIDYDEQFF. The CDR3 DNA reads as TGTGCCAGCTCACCCGGGACTATTGACTACGATGAGCAGTTCTTC. J is TRBJ2-1 and V is TRBV18; 7 bases fit TRBD2. The V gene's germline CDR1 is KGHSH and CDR2 LQKENI. There are 15 residues in the CDR3.

In its sample, this clonotype was seen many times. The chain couples TRBV6-4 to TRBJ2-5; 10 nucleotides agree with TRBD1. There are 15 residues in the CDR3. CDR1 MRHNA and CDR2 SNTAGT come from the germline V gene. J was trimmed by 3 bases and V by 4 bases; bases with no gene match: 5. CDR3 loop: CASSALGQGKETQYF. In DNA, the CDR3 is TGTGCCAGCAGTGCCCTGGGACAGGGGAAAGAGACCCAGTACTTC.

The rearrangement uses TRBV20-1 and TRBJ1-1, with D perhaps TRBD1 (6 bases). V lost 1 base, J lost 6 bases, and 18 bases lay in between. The CDR3 has 15 amino acids. Germline V CDR1 and CDR2: DFQATT, SNEGSKA (reference sequence). In DNA, the CDR3 is TGCAGTGCTAGAGTGCAGAACGGGGGCCTCGCTGAAGCTTTCTTT. Translated, it gives CSARVQNGGLAEAFF.

CDR3 DNA: TGTGCCAGCAGTGGGGACGGCTACCATGGCTACACCTTC. It specifies CASSGDGYHGYTF. The chain carries TRBV2 and TRBJ1-2, with D possibly being TRBD1 (5 bases). Germline loops: CDR1 SNHLY, CDR2 FYNNEI. The length of the CDR3 is 13 residues. V lost 4 bases and J 6 bases, leaving 12 bases between the germline ends.

This clonotype appeared many times. The J gene is TRBJ2-3, the V gene TRBV9; the D is unclear. Germline CDR1 is SGDLS and CDR2 is YYNGEE. The ends were cut back, 0 bases at V and 2 bases at J, with 4 bases in the middle. The length of the CDR3 is 13 residues. As DNA, the CDR3 is TGTGCCAGCAGCGTAGGAGTCACAGATACGCAGTATTTT. Its translation: CASSVGVTDTQYF. The full variable domain, completed using reference TRBV9 and TRBJ2-3, is DSGVTQTPKHLITATGQRVTLRCSPRSGDLSVYWYQQSLDQGLQFLIQYYNGEERAKGNILERFSAQQFPDLHSELNLSSLELGDSALYFCASSVGVTDTQYFGPGTRLTVL.

This rearrangement joins TRBV11-1 to TRBJ2-4; weak D call: TRBD2 (5 bases). Trimming removed 5 bases from V and 0 bases from J, with 8 bases in between. This CDR3 spans 14 amino acids. In germline, CDR1 is SGHAT, CDR2 FQDESV (reference sequence). CDR3 amino acids: CASSPAGAKNIQYF. In DNA, the CDR3 is TGTGCCAGCAGCCCCGCGGGAGCCAAAAACATTCAGTACTTC.

The chain links TRBV10-3 to TRBJ2-5; 7 bases map to TRBD1. CDR1 is ENHRY and CDR2 is SYGVKD in the germline V gene. V lost 7 bases, J lost 3 bases, and 5 bases stayed unmatched. This CDR3 spans 13 amino acids. The CDR3 DNA is TGTGCCATCAACAGGGGCGGAGAAGAGACCCAGTACTTC. Translating gives CAINRGGEETQYF.

This rearrangement joins TRBV7-8 to TRBJ2-1; D call uncertain. The CDR3 loop spans 15 amino acids. The germline V gene encodes CDR1 SGHVS and CDR2 FQNEAQ. Trimming pared 1 base from V and 0 bases from J, leaving 7 bases between. DNA of the CDR3: TGTGCCAGCAGCTTAGGAAAGAGCTCCTACAATGAGCAGTTCTTC. This codes for CASSLGKSSYNEQFF.

A few counts support this clonotype. J is TRBJ2-7 and V is TRBV7-2; the match to TRBD2 covers 9 bases. Germline CDR1 reads SGHTA; CDR2 reads FQGNSA. The CDR3 length is 15 residues. Losses at the gene ends were 7 bases for V and 2 bases for J; bases not matched to a gene: 9. For the CDR3, the DNA is TGTGCCAGCACCAGAAGGGCGGGAGGGCCCTACGAGCAGTACTTC. It specifies CASTRRAGGPYEQYF.

This chain joins TRBV10-3 and TRBJ2-1; 7 nucleotides align to TRBD1. The CDR3 loop spans 13 amino acids. J was trimmed by 2 bases and V by 6 bases; bases with no gene match: 1. Germline CDR1 reads ENHRY; CDR2 reads SYGVKD. The CDR3 nucleotides read TGTGCCATCAGCGGGACAGCCTACAATGAGCAGTTCTTC. Encoded protein: CAISGTAYNEQFF.

This clonotype was counted a few times. The chain joins TRBV6-5 to TRBJ1-1; 7 bases are shared with TRBD1. This CDR3 comprises 14 residues. V shed 2 bases, J shed 4 bases, and the junction held 4 bases outside the gene matches. Germline-derived CDR1 and CDR2 are MNHEY and SVGAGI. The CDR3: CASSYGGTATEAFF. Here the CDR3 DNA reads TGTGCCAGCAGTTACGGGGGGACAGCCACTGAAGCTTTCTTT.

V and J are TRBV25-1 and TRBJ2-7, with D perhaps matching TRBD2 (6 bases). V was clipped by 6 bases and J by 3 bases, with 18 bases between them. This CDR3 has 15 residues. Germline-derived CDR1 and CDR2 are MGHDK and SYGVNS. The CDR3 is CASSVGVSGYYEQYF. Written as DNA, the CDR3 is TGTGCCAGCAGCGTAGGGGTTAGCGGATACTACGAGCAGTACTTC.

This chain links TRBV12-3 or TRBV12-4 with TRBJ2-5; 9 bases are a match to TRBD2. V lost 6 bases and J lost 5; bases outside the gene matches: 10. The CDR3 extends over 15 amino acids. This chain's CDR3 is CASSRAGGPPETQYF. In DNA, the CDR3 is TGTGCCAGCAGCCGGGCGGGAGGGCCCCCGGAGACCCAGTACTTC.